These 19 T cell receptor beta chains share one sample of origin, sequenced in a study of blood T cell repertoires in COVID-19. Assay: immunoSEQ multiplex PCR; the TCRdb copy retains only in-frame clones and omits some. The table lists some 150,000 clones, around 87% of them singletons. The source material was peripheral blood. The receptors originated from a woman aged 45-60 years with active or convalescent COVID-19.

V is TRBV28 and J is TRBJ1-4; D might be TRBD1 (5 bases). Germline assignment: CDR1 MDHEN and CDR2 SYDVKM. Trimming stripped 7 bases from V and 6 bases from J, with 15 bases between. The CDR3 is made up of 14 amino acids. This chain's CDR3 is CASTFGGVDEKLFF. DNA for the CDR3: TGTGCCAGCACCTTCGGAGGGGTAGATGAAAAACTGTTTTTT.

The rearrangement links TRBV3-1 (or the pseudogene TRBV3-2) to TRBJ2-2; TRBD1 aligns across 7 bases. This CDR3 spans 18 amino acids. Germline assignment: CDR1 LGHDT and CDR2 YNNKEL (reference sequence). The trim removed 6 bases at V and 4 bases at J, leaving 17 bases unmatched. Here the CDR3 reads CASRQYPKTGTVTGELFF. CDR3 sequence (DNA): TGTGCCAGCAGGCAATATCCTAAGACAGGGACCGTCACCGGGGAGCTGTTTTTT.

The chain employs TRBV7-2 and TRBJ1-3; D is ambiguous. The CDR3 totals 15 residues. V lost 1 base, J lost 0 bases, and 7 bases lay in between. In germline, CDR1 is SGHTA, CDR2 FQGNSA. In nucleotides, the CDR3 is TGTGCCAGCAGCTTAGTCCCGAGCTCTGGAAACACCATATATTTT. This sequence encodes CASSLVPSSGNTIYF.

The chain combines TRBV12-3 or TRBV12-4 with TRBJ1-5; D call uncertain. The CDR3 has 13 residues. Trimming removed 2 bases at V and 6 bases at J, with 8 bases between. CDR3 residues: CASSLRDFQPQHF. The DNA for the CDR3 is TGTGCCAGCAGTTTACGAGATTTTCAGCCCCAGCATTTT.

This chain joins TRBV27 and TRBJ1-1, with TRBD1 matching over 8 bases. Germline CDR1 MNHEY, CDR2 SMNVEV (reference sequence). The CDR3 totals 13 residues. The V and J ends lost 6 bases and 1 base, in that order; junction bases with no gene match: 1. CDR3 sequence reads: CASRGTGNTEAFF. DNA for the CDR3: TGTGCCAGCAGGGGGACAGGGAACACTGAAGCTTTCTTT.

The CDR3: CASSATGYQETQYF. The CDR3 region has the DNA TGTGCCAGCAGCGCTACAGGGTACCAAGAGACCCAGTACTTC. J is TRBJ2-5 and V is TRBV9; possible D gene TRBD1, 6 bases. CDR1 and CDR2 from the germline V gene are SGDLS and YYNGEE. CDR3 length: 14 amino acids. Trimming removed 3 bases at V and 0 bases at J, with 9 bases between.

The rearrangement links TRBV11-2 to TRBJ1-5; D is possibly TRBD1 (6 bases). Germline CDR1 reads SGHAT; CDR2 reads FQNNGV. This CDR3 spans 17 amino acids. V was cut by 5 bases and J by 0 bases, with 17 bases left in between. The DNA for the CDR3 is TGTGCCAGCAGCCGATCCGGGACAACGGATAGCAATCAGCCCCAGCATTTT. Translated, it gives CASSRSGTTDSNQPQHF.

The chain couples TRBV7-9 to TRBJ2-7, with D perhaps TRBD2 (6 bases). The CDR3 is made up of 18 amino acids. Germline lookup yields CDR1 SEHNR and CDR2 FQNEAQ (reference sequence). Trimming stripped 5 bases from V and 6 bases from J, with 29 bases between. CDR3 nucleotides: TGTGCCAGCAGCAACCCTCTCTTTGGTGGGACTCAAATAGGCGAGCAGTACTTC. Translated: CASSNPLFGGTQIGEQYF.

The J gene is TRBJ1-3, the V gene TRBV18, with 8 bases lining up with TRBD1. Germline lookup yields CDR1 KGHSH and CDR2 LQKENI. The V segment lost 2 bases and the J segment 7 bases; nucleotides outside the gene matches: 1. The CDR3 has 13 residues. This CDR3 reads CASSPDRGNTIYF. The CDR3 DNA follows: TGTGCCAGCTCACCAGACAGGGGTAACACCATATATTTT. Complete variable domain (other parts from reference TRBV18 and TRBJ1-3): NAGVMQNPRHLVRRRGQEARLRCSPMKGHSHVYWYRQLPEEGLKFMVYLQKENIIDESGMPKERFSAEFPKEGPSILRIQQVVRGDSAAYFCASSPDRGNTIYFGEGSWLTVV.

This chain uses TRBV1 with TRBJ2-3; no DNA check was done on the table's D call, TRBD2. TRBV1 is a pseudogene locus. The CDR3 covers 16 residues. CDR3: CTTPLTLAGVVDTQYF. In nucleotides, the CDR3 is TGCACCACCCCCCTTACACTAGCGGGAGTAGTAGATACGCAGTATTTT.

The CDR3 region has the DNA TGTGCCAGCAGCTTGTATCAGGCGTCAGGGAGGAAAGATACGCAGTATTTT. Its translation: CASSLYQASGRKDTQYF. The rearrangement links TRBV5-6 to TRBJ2-3, with a tentative D call TRBD2 (6 bases). This CDR3 comprises 17 residues. Trimming took off 1 base at V and 5 bases at J, with 20 bases between the two ends. Germline V gene data show CDR1 as SGHDT and CDR2 as YYEEEE. Filled out from reference TRBV5-6 and TRBJ2-3, the complete variable domain reads DAGVTQSPTHLIKTRGQQVTLRCSPKSGHDTVSWYQQALGQGPQFIFQYYEEEERQRGNFPDRFSGHQFPNYSSELNVNALLLGDSALYLCASSLYQASGRKDTQYFGPGTRLTVL.

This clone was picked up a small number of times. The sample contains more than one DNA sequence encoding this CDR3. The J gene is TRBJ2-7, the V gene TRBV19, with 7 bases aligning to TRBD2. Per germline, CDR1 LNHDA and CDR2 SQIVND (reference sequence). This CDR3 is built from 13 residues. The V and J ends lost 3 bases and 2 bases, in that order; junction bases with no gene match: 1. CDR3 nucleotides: TGTGCCAGTAGTATCGGACTAGCCTACGAGCAGTACTTC. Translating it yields CASSIGLAYEQYF. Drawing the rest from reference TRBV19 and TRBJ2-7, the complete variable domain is DGGITQSPKYLFRKEGQNVTLSCEQNLNHDAMYWYRQDPGQGLRLIYYSQIVNDFQKGDIAEGYSVSREKKESFPLTVTSAQKNPTAFYLCASSIGLAYEQYFGPGTRLTVT.

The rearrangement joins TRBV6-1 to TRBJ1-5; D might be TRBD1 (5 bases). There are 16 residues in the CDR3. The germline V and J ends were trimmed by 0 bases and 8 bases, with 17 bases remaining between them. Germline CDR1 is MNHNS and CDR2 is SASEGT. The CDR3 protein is CASSEAVGGSWEPQHF. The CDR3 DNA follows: TGTGCCAGCAGTGAAGCGGTTGGGGGGTCTTGGGAGCCCCAGCATTTT.

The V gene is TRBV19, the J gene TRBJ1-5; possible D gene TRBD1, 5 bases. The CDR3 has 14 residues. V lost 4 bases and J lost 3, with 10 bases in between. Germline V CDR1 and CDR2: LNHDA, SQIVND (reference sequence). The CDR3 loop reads CASSTQDHNQPQHF. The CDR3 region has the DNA TGTGCCAGTAGTACACAGGACCACAATCAGCCCCAGCATTTT. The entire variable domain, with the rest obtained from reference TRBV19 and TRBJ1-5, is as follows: DGGITQSPKYLFRKEGQNVTLSCEQNLNHDAMYWYRQDPGQGLRLIYYSQIVNDFQKGDIAEGYSVSREKKESFPLTVTSAQKNPTAFYLCASSTQDHNQPQHFGDGTRLSIL.

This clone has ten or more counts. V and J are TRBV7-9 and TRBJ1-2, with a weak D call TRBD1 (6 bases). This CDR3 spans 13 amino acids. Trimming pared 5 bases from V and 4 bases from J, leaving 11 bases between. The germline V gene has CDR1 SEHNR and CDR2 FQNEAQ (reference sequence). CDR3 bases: TGTGCCAGCAGCCGCGGGGGCAGCTATGGCTACACCTTC. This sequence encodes CASSRGGSYGYTF.

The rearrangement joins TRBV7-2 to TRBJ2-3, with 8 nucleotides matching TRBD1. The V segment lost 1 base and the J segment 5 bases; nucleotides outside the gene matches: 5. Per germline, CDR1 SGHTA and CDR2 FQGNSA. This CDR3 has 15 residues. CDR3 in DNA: TGTGCCAGCAGCTTAGGACAGGGGCATAGAGATACGCAGTATTTT. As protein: CASSLGQGHRDTQYF. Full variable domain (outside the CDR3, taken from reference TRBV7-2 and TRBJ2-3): GAGVSQSPSNKVTEKGKDVELRCDPISGHTALYWYRQSLGQGLEFLIYFQGNSAPDKSGLPSDRFSAERTGGSVSTLTIQRTQQEDSAVYLCASSLGQGHRDTQYFGPGTRLTVL.

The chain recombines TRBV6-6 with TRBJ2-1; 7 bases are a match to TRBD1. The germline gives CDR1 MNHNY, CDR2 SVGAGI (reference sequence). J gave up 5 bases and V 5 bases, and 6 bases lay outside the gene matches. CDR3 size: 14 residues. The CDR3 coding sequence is TGTGCCAGCAGTCCCATAACAGGGGACAATGAGCAGTTCTTC. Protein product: CASSPITGDNEQFF.

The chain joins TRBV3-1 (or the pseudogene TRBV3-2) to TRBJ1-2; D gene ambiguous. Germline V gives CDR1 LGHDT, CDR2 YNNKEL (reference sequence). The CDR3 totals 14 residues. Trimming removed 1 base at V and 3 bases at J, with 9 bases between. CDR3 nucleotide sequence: TGTGCCAGCAGCCAAGGACTGGTAGACTATGGCTACACCTTC. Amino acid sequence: CASSQGLVDYGYTF.

The CDR3 bases are TGTGCCATCAGCATAACAGGGGAGGCCATATATTTT. Translation: CAISITGEAIYF. The chain employs TRBV10-3 and TRBJ1-3; 7 positions match TRBD1. Germline trimming cut 6 bases from V and 11 bases from J; bases unmatched to any gene: 7. CDR1 and CDR2 (germline): ENHRY, SYGVKD. This CDR3 has 12 residues.